In its sample, the clone carrying this T cell receptor (beta chain) was seen many times. The sample belongs to a study of CD8 T cells in ankylosing spondylitis. TCRdb re-called the 5' RACE reads with MiXCR, one entry per CDR3 protein. The table includes 85,000 to 100,000 distinct CDR3 sequences, roughly 8.8% detected once. The ends were cut back, 2 bases at V and 12 bases at J, with 7 bases in the middle. CDR1 is SQVTM, CDR2 ANQGSEA, per germline. The CDR3 is 10 residues long. This receptor was identified in a male donor with ankylosing spondylitis or in good health (not recorded which). The genes are TRBV29-1 and TRBJ1-4; D not certain. Sequenced material: blood, either unsorted or a sorted T cell fraction (not recorded which). The chain's CDR3 is CSVETSELFF. DNA of the CDR3: TGCAGCGTTGAAACTTCAGAACTGTTTTTT.